These 31 T cell receptor beta chains were sequenced from one sample in a study of CD8+ T cells in alopecia areata (dated by TCRdb to 2017 to 2018). Cells from pooled mouse cutaneous lymph nodes were stained for CD4, CD8alpha, NKG2D, NKG2ACE and other markers and then sorted on a BD Influx. The library was obtained by the immunoSEQ multiplex PCR assay. RNA was extracted from all samples and reverse transcribed into cDNA as template for TCR sequencing. Entries here come from immuneACCESS through TCRdb and include only in-frame sequences with V and J called. Some clones fail to appear in such tables; in the studies checked, an unresolved V gene covers under half of the shortfall, and the cause of the remainder is unknown. The table records around 300,000 clones for this sample, and not one of them appears only once. Clones ranked in the top ten supply 0.9% to 1.5% of the sample. Sequences were obtained from CD4+ T cells sorted from a lymph node. These receptors were taken from a C3H/HeJ mouse with alopecia areata. Mice from this strain have the MHC haplotype H2-k.

Concerning this clone itself: The gene names given are mouse names. Read sequence stops 4 residues before the CDR3 end, and the germline J gene provides the missing end. The same CDR3 arises from other DNA sequences in this sample as well. The J gene is TRBJ2-7, the V gene TRBV13-1, with D perhaps TRBD2 (7 bases). The CDR3 is 13 residues long. Germline loops: CDR1 NSHNY, CDR2 SYGAGN. The CDR3 DNA, read in part, is TGTGCCAGCAGTGCTGGGGGCCCTTAT. It encodes CASSAGGPY. In full, the CDR3 is CASSAGGPYEQYF.

Details on this clone: The gene symbols are mouse symbols. The CDR3 end lies 4 residues beyond the end of the read and is filled in from the germline J gene. The J gene is TRBJ2-2, the V gene TRBV19; 10 bases line up with TRBD2. V lost 5 bases to trimming and J lost 1 base; unmatched junction nucleotides: 11. Per germline, CDR1 FNHDT and CDR2 SITEND (reference sequence). CDR3 length: 18 residues. CDR3 DNA (partial): TGTGCCAGCAGCCACGGGACTGGGGCTGGGGTAAACACCGGG. Translating it yields CASSHGTGAGVNTG. The entire CDR3 protein is CASSHGTGAGVNTGQLYF.

This clone was detected a few times. Here the gene names and germline are mouse. Sequencing ends 4 residues short of the CDR3 end; the germline J gene provides the rest. The gene calls are TRBV5 and TRBJ2-1; the match to TRBD2 covers 11 bases. V shed 4 bases and J 4 bases; nucleotides not matched to a gene: 0. Per the germline V gene, CDR1 is LGHNA and CDR2 is YNLKQL (reference sequence). The CDR3 sequence is 14 residues long. CDR3 DNA (partial): TGTGCCAGCAGCCGGACTGGGGGGTATGCT. Protein product: CASSRTGGYA. The entire CDR3 reads CASSRTGGYAEQFF.

This clone was observed a handful of times. Any gene name here is a mouse gene name. The read finishes 4 residues shy of the CDR3 end, and the germline J gene is used to complete it. V usage is TRBV31 and J usage is TRBJ1-1; 7 bases are a match to TRBD1. Germline V lookup: CDR1 GKSSPN, CDR2 SITVG. CDR3 size: 12 residues. CDR3 amino acids: CAWSLWTGEVFF. The CDR3 bases that were read are TGTGCCTGGAGTCTATGGACAGGA.

About this clone: Genes and germline come from the mouse. The DNA ends 4 residues before the CDR3 does, and the rest of the CDR3 is filled in from the germline J gene. The same CDR3 also results from other DNA sequences found in this sample. V is TRBV19 and J is TRBJ1-2; D gene uncertain. Trimming removed 0 bases from V and 0 bases from J, with 9 bases in between. Germline assignment: CDR1 FNHDT and CDR2 SITEND (reference sequence). The CDR3 runs 15 residues. CDR3 bases read: TGTGCCAGCAGTATAGCTGGGCAGGCAAACTCC. As protein: CASSIAGQANS. The complete CDR3 reads CASSIAGQANSDYTF.

Remarks on this clone: The genes are named according to mouse. The CDR3 end falls 4 residues outside the read, so it is completed with the germline J gene. The V gene is TRBV13-1, the J gene TRBJ1-1; D unresolved. The CDR3 length is 11 residues. Germline assignment: CDR1 NSHNY and CDR2 SYGAGN. CDR3 bases read: TGTGCCAGCAGGAGACAAACA. It specifies CASRRQT. In full, the CDR3 is CASRRQTEVFF.

In the case of this clone: Mouse gene names apply. The read finishes 4 residues shy of the CDR3 end, and the germline J gene is used to complete it. The chain carries TRBV13-2 and TRBJ2-2, with 7 bases lining up with TRBD2. V lost 6 bases to trimming and J lost 3 bases; unmatched junction nucleotides: 2. The germline CDR1 and CDR2 sequences are NNHNN and SYGAGS (reference sequence). The CDR3 is 13 residues long. CDR3 sequence reads: CASALGDTGQLYF. The covered CDR3 bases are TGTGCCAGCGCCCTGGGGGACACCGGG.

Note on this clone: The genes and germline here are from mouse. The observed sequence ends 4 residues before the CDR3 terminus, with the missing tail filled in from the germline J gene. V gene TRBV1 combines with J gene TRBJ2-4, with a tentative D call TRBD2 (5 bases). Germline loops: CDR1 NSQYPW, CDR2 LRSPGD (reference sequence). Trimming shortened V by 0 bases and J by 0 bases, and 10 bases separated the two germline ends. This CDR3 has 16 residues. CDR3 sequence: CTCSADWGISQNTLYF. The CDR3 bases that were read are TGCACCTGCAGTGCAGATTGGGGAATTAGTCAAAAC.

In the case of this clone: Mouse names are used for the genes. The read halts 4 residues ahead of the CDR3 end, with the missing end drawn from the germline J gene. The sample contains more than one DNA sequence encoding this CDR3. This chain connects TRBV1 to TRBJ2-3; D may be TRBD1 or TRBD2 (6 bases each). This CDR3 has 15 residues. V lost 1 base and J lost 1, with 9 bases in between. Germline assignment: CDR1 NSQYPW and CDR2 LRSPGD (reference sequence). This CDR3 is CTCSAGGRGAETLYF. Incomplete CDR3 DNA: TGCACCTGCAGTGCAGGGGGGCGTGGTGCAGAA. The full variable domain, in which reference TRBV1 and TRBJ2-3 provide the parts outside the CDR3, is VTLLEQNPRWRLVPRGQAVNLRCILKNSQYPWMSWYQQDLQKQLQWLFTLRSPGDKEVKSLPGADYLATRVTDTELRLQVANMSQGRTLYCTCSAGGRGAETLYFGSGTRLTVL.

Many counts were recorded for this clone. These gene names are mouse names. The sequenced fragment ends 4 residues before the CDR3 boundary, so the rest is inferred from the germline J gene. This chain joins TRBV17 and TRBJ2-5; the D gene is possibly TRBD1 (5 bases). The germline gives CDR1 MNHDT, CDR2 YYDKIL. Trimming took off 6 bases at V and 0 bases at J, with 13 bases between the two ends. This CDR3 comprises 15 residues. Incomplete CDR3 DNA: TGTGCTAGCAGGTCCCCGAGGGGTAACCAAGAC. Its translation: CASRSPRGNQD. The CDR3, in full, reads CASRSPRGNQDTQYF.

A note on this clone: The genes and germline here are from mouse. The read terminates 4 residues before the CDR3 end, so the remaining end is supplied by the germline J gene. The chain is built from TRBV19 and TRBJ2-3; TRBD2 aligns across 8 bases. Germline values: CDR1 FNHDT, CDR2 SITEND (reference sequence). This CDR3 comprises 12 residues. The covered CDR3 bases are TGTGCCACCGGGGGGGCGGTAGAA. Its protein is CATGGAVE. The whole CDR3 is CATGGAVETLYF.

Comment on this clone: Mouse names are used for the genes. The missing CDR3 end, 4 residues past where the read stops, is filled in from the germline J gene. The chain combines TRBV14 with TRBJ2-7; 10 bases match TRBD1. The CDR3 has 14 residues. CDR1 is SGHDT, CDR2 FRDEAV, per germline. The CDR3 bases that were read are TGTGCCAGCAGACCTCCGGGACAGGGGTAT. This sequence encodes CASRPPGQGY. The CDR3 in its entirety is CASRPPGQGYEQYF.

As for this clone: Genes here carry mouse names. The read falls 4 residues short of the CDR3 end, and the missing part is taken from the germline J gene. This same CDR3 is encoded by further DNA sequences in the sample. The V call is TRBV1, the J call TRBJ2-7; the match to TRBD2 covers 11 bases. The CDR3 consists of 15 residues. CDR1 and CDR2 (germline): NSQYPW, LRSPGD (reference sequence). The DNA read from the CDR3 is TGCACCTGCAGTGCAGATGGGACTGGGGGATAT. Translating it yields CTCSADGTGGY. From start to end, the CDR3 is CTCSADGTGGYEQYF.

This clone was detected a few times. A read error may be the cause here, since a much bigger clone is one base away. These gene names are mouse names. The read terminates 4 residues ahead of where the CDR3 ends, so the germline J gene completes it. The rearrangement uses TRBV13-1 and TRBJ2-7, with no clear D. Germline V CDR1 and CDR2: NSHNY, SYGAGN. CDR3 length equals 12 residues. CDR3 sequence reads: CASSDERDEQYF. The sequenced part of the CDR3 DNA is TGTGCCAGCAGTGATGAGAGGGAT.

This clone was detected a few times. These gene names are mouse names. The CDR3 goes on 4 residues after the read ends, and that part is filled in from the germline J gene. The chain employs TRBV13-3 and TRBJ2-5; 7 bases align to TRBD1. V gave up 2 bases and J gave up 2 bases; unmatched junction bases: 5. CDR1 and CDR2 from the germline V gene are NNHDY and SYVADS. The CDR3 contains 15 residues. The CDR3 reads CASSDLRDSQDTQYF. The part of the CDR3 DNA that was read is TGTGCCAGCAGTGACCTCCGGGACAGCCAAGAC.

As for this clone: All gene names here are mouse names. The read terminates 4 residues before the CDR3 end, so the remaining end is supplied by the germline J gene. This rearrangement joins TRBV13-1 to TRBJ1-2; D is undetermined. Trimming took off 4 bases at V and 2 bases at J, with 6 bases between the two ends. This CDR3 comprises 12 residues. In germline, CDR1 is NSHNY, CDR2 SYGAGN. The CDR3 DNA, read in part, is TGTGCCAGCAGTACAAAGAACTCC. This codes for CASSTKNS. In full, the CDR3 reads CASSTKNSDYTF.

This clone was seen repeatedly, ten times or more. Gene names are mouse gene names. The CDR3 end falls 4 residues outside the read, so it is completed with the germline J gene. The sample contains more than one DNA sequence encoding this CDR3. The V and J genes are TRBV13-1 and TRBJ1-1, with TRBD1 matching 7 bases. The CDR3 runs 15 residues. V dropped 0 bases and J dropped 2; count of bases not matched to a gene: 4. Per the germline V gene, CDR1 is NSHNY and CDR2 is SYGAGN. The part of the CDR3 DNA that was read is TGTGCCAGCAGTGATGCGGGACAGACCAACACA. Translation gives CASSDAGQTNT. The entire CDR3 protein reads CASSDAGQTNTEVFF.

This clone appeared a few times. It is likely a read error: a sequence one base away is far more abundant. Gene names are mouse gene names. The CDR3 end lies 4 residues beyond the end of the read and is filled in from the germline J gene. The chain couples TRBV13-1 to TRBJ2-2; 7 nucleotides match TRBD1. Germline V gives CDR1 NSHNY, CDR2 SYGAGN. V shed 4 bases and J 1 base; nucleotides not matched to a gene: 1. The length of the CDR3 is 14 residues. This chain's CDR3 is CASSYRGNTGQLYF. The CDR3 bases that were read are TGTGCCAGCAGTTACAGGGGAAACACCGGG.

This clone was detected only a few times. The genes and germline here are from mouse. Read sequence stops 3 residues before the CDR3 end, and the germline J gene provides the missing end. The J gene is TRBJ1-6, the V gene TRBV13-2; D is uncertain. TRBJ1-6 is assigned to the ORF class and has an uncertain function. The germline V gene encodes CDR1 NNHNN and CDR2 SYGAGS (reference sequence). Trimming took 4 bases from V and 5 from J, leaving 7 bases between them. The CDR3 totals 13 residues. The part of the CDR3 DNA that was read is TGTGCCAGCGGTTTCGCAGATAATTCGCCC. Protein sequence: CASGFADNSP. The CDR3 in its entirety is CASGFADNSPLYF.

This clone has a handful of counts. Gene and germline names: mouse. The observed sequence ends 4 residues before the CDR3 terminus, with the missing tail filled in from the germline J gene. The genes are TRBV13-3 and TRBJ2-1; no clear D. Germline assignment: CDR1 NNHDY and CDR2 SYVADS. V gave up 0 bases and J gave up 5 bases, with 6 bases separating them. The CDR3 is 13 residues long. Partial CDR3 DNA: TGTGCCAGCAGTGATGGTTGGGATGCT. This gives the protein CASSDGWDA. The full CDR3 protein reads CASSDGWDAEQFF.

This clone turned up a few times. Mouse germline and gene names are used. The CDR3 end lies 4 residues beyond the end of the read and is filled in from the germline J gene. The chain carries TRBV5 and TRBJ2-7; D not certain. This CDR3 contains 14 residues. V dropped 0 bases and J dropped 3 bases, with 9 bases sitting between them. Germline CDR1 and CDR2: LGHNA and YNLKQL (reference sequence). The CDR3 DNA, read in part, is TGTGCCAGCAGCCAAGAATCTGGAAGCTAT. Its translation: CASSQESGSY. The whole CDR3 is CASSQESGSYEQYF.

This clone showed up just a few times. Here the gene names and germline are mouse. The read ends 4 residues shy of where the CDR3 ends; the end is completed using the germline J gene. The rearrangement uses TRBV19 and TRBJ2-2; 9 nucleotides align to TRBD1. V shed 6 bases, J shed 4 bases, and the junction held 7 bases outside the gene matches. From germline, CDR1 is FNHDT and CDR2 SITEND (reference sequence). The CDR3 consists of 15 residues. CDR3 loop: CASTRDRAGTGQLYF. The CDR3 bases that were read are TGTGCCAGCACCCGGGACAGGGCTGGCACCGGG.

To note about this clone: Gene names follow the mouse nomenclature. The missing CDR3 end, 4 residues past where the read stops, is filled in from the germline J gene. This chain links TRBV3 with TRBJ2-5, with 8 bases lining up with TRBD1. The CDR3 runs 13 residues. The germline gives CDR1 SNHLY, CDR2 FYNGKV (reference sequence). Incomplete CDR3 DNA: TGTGCCAGCGGTGATCGGACAGGGGAC. Protein: CASGDRTGD. The entire CDR3 sequence reads CASGDRTGDTQYF.

Turning to this clone: Genes and germline are mouse. The CDR3 is cut off 3 residues early in the read; its end comes from the germline J gene. The same CDR3 arises from other DNA sequences in this sample as well. This chain links TRBV19 with TRBJ1-6; TRBD1 matches 8 bases. TRBJ1-6 is placed among ORFs of uncertain function. The J segment lost 3 bases and the V segment lost 5 bases, leaving 4 bases of the junction unmatched. The CDR3 has 15 residues. Looked up from germline, CDR1 is FNHDT and CDR2 is SITEND (reference sequence). CDR3 sequence: CASSPGQGYNSPLYF. The part of the CDR3 DNA that was read is TGTGCCAGCAGCCCCGGACAGGGCTATAATTCGCCC.

This clone has just a few counts. Germline and genes: mouse. The missing CDR3 end, 4 residues past where the read stops, is filled in from the germline J gene. The V call is TRBV31, the J call TRBJ2-1; TRBD1 aligns across 9 bases. CDR3 length: 14 residues. The trim removed 3 bases at V and 3 bases at J, leaving 3 bases unmatched. Germline CDR1 is GKSSPN and CDR2 is SITVG. CDR3 DNA (partial): TGTGCCTGGAGGGGGACAGGGTCCTATGCT. Translated, it gives CAWRGTGSYA. The whole CDR3 protein reads CAWRGTGSYAEQFF.

This clone was found many times. Gene names denote mouse genes. With the read ending 4 residues before the CDR3 end, the germline J gene is used to fill in that end. The rearrangement links TRBV14 to TRBJ2-1, with 7 positions matching TRBD1. The CDR3 has 12 amino acids. After removal of 5 bases from V and 6 bases from J, the junction contained 2 bases not matched to a gene. Looked up from germline, CDR1 is SGHDT and CDR2 is FRDEAV. Incomplete CDR3 DNA: TGTGCCAGCAGCGACAGGGTTGCT. Amino acids: CASSDRVA. In full, the CDR3 reads CASSDRVAEQFF.

On this clone: Mouse gene names and germline throughout. The CDR3 goes on 4 residues after the read ends, and that part is filled in from the germline J gene. The genes are TRBV19 and TRBJ2-3; 9 nucleotides align to TRBD2. The CDR3 spans 16 residues. The trim removed 4 bases at V and 0 bases at J, leaving 6 bases unmatched. Germline CDR1 is FNHDT and CDR2 is SITEND (reference sequence). CDR3 DNA, as far as it was read: TGTGCCAGCAGTTCGACTGGGGGCCTTAGTGCAGAA. This encodes CASSSTGGLSAE. In full, the CDR3 reads CASSSTGGLSAETLYF.

Notes on this clone: Gene names are mouse gene names. The read comes to an end 4 residues before the CDR3 does, leaving the germline J gene to fill in the end. This chain uses TRBV19 with TRBJ1-1; D possibly corresponds to TRBD1 (5 bases). The germline V gene has CDR1 FNHDT and CDR2 SITEND (reference sequence). CDR3 length equals 13 residues. V gave up 4 bases and J gave up 0 bases, with 7 bases separating them. CDR3 amino acids: CASSSTANTEVFF. The part of the CDR3 DNA that was read is TGTGCCAGCAGTTCGACAGCAAACACA.

Remarks on this clone: Gene names follow the mouse nomenclature. The CDR3 is cut off 4 residues early in the read; its end comes from the germline J gene. The rearrangement links TRBV19 to TRBJ2-5, with D maybe TRBD1 (5 bases). This CDR3 is 14 amino acids long. Germline CDR1 and CDR2: FNHDT and SITEND (reference sequence). The covered CDR3 bases are TGTGCCAGCAGTATAGTTCAGGGTCGGGAC. This codes for CASSIVQGRD. The full CDR3 protein is CASSIVQGRDTQYF.

Regarding this clone: The gene names given are mouse names. The read ends 3 residues shy of where the CDR3 ends; the end is completed using the germline J gene. The gene calls are TRBV13-1 and TRBJ1-6; a weak D match, TRBD1 (5 bases). TRBJ1-6 is an ORF, and what it does is uncertain. CDR1 and CDR2 from the germline V gene are NSHNY and SYGAGN. V shed 5 bases and J shed 1 base, with 7 bases lying between them. CDR3 length: 14 residues. CDR3 protein: CASRTESYNSPLYF. Incomplete CDR3 DNA: TGTGCCAGCAGGACAGAATCCTATAATTCGCCC.

About this clone itself: The genes and germline here are from mouse. The sequence runs out 4 residues before the end of the CDR3; the remainder is reconstructed from the germline J gene. The chain combines TRBV5 with TRBJ2-3, with TRBD2 matching over 11 bases. Looked up from germline, CDR1 is LGHNA and CDR2 is YNLKQL (reference sequence). Trimming removed 2 bases from V and 0 bases from J; junction bases left unmatched: 4. This CDR3 spans 17 amino acids. CDR3 sequence: CASSQTGGARSAETLYF. The DNA read from the CDR3 is TGTGCCAGCAGCCAAACTGGGGGGGCGCGTAGTGCAGAA.